One sample yielded the 17 T cell receptor beta chains listed below, sequenced in a study of OX40 agonist ivuxolimab in advanced cancers. Sequencing was performed with immunoSEQ multiplex PCR; in TCRdb, only in-frame clones are kept and a portion is missing. The sample includes about 6,000 clones, approximately 82% seen only once; the top ten take 20% to 25%. Material: CD4+ or CD8+ T cells sorted from blood, obtained in a trial of the OX40 agonist ivuxolimab. The origin of the receptors is an adult with an advanced solid tumor such as melanoma, head and neck, liver or kidney cancer.

This clone was seen once. This chain links TRBV11-2 with TRBJ1-4; 7 bases are a match to TRBD1. V trimming: 0 bases; J trimming: 0 bases; junction bases outside the gene matches: 4. The CDR3 runs 17 residues. The germline V gene has CDR1 SGHAT and CDR2 FQNNGV. The DNA for the CDR3 is TGTGCCAGCAGCTTAGAAGGGGGCTCTGCAACTAATGAAAAACTGTTTTTT. Its protein is CASSLEGGSATNEKLFF.

Sample share makes this clone large (0.1 to 1%). The sample holds other DNA sequences that translate to the same CDR3. The genes are TRBV19 and TRBJ1-3, with no clear D. The ends were cut back, 5 bases at V and 0 bases at J, with 11 bases in the middle. The CDR3 loop spans 15 amino acids. CDR1 is LNHDA, CDR2 SQIVND, per germline (reference sequence). The CDR3 coding sequence is TGTGCCAGTAGTCCCGTCTGGAGCTCTGGAAACACCATATATTTT. It translates to CASSPVWSSGNTIYF. Filled out from reference TRBV19 and TRBJ1-3, the complete variable domain reads DGGITQSPKYLFRKEGQNVTLSCEQNLNHDAMYWYRQDPGQGLRLIYYSQIVNDFQKGDIAEGYSVSREKKESFPLTVTSAQKNPTAFYLCASSPVWSSGNTIYFGEGSWLTVV.

The V call is TRBV7-3, the J call TRBJ2-2, with D maybe TRBD1 (5 bases). The V end lost 1 base, the J end lost 2 bases, and 8 bases lay between the germline ends. Per germline, CDR1 SGHTA and CDR2 FQGTGA. The CDR3 loop spans 15 amino acids. CDR3 sequence (DNA): TGTGCCAGCAGCTTAAGTCAGGGCAACACCGGGGAGCTGTTTTTT. Residues: CASSLSQGNTGELFF.

This clone was counted once. The rearrangement links TRBV19 to TRBJ2-3, with D possibly TRBD2 on 6 matching bases. Trimming took 6 bases from V and 0 from J, leaving 16 bases between them. CDR1 is LNHDA, CDR2 SQIVND, per germline (reference sequence). The length of the CDR3 is 16 residues. The CDR3 DNA reads as TGTGCCAGTAGAACGGCCGGGACTTTGAGCACAGATACGCAGTATTTT. Translating gives CASRTAGTLSTDTQYF.

The chain employs TRBV2 and TRBJ1-1, with D hard to call. The CDR3 totals 13 residues. The germline V and J ends were trimmed by 4 bases and 0 bases, with 6 bases remaining between them. The germline V gene encodes CDR1 SNHLY and CDR2 FYNNEI. CDR3 sequence (DNA): TGTGCCAGCAGTGCTAGGTTGAACACTGAAGCTTTCTTT. Translated: CASSARLNTEAFF.

The V gene is TRBV10-3, the J gene TRBJ2-1; 16 nucleotides align to TRBD2. CDR3 length: 15 residues. The germline CDR1 and CDR2 sequences are ENHRY and SYGVKD. Trimming at V came to 8 bases and at J to 4 bases, leaving 2 bases not matched to a gene. The CDR3 spells CAIGTSGGAYNEQFF. The CDR3 DNA reads TGTGCCATCGGGACTAGCGGGGGGGCGTACAATGAGCAGTTCTTC.

As regards this clone: A read error may produce the germline difference seen at one junction end. This rearrangement joins TRBV9 to TRBJ2-3; 12 bases fit TRBD1. This CDR3 is 18 amino acids long. Per the germline V gene, CDR1 is SGDLS and CDR2 is YYNGEE. The DNA of the CDR3 is TGTGCCAGCGGCGTGGGACCCGGGGACAGGGGGCGCGAAGATACGCAGTATTTT. The encoded protein is CASGVGPGDRGREDTQYF.

This chain connects TRBV6-5 to TRBJ1-5; D unclear. Germline values: CDR1 MNHEY, CDR2 SVGAGI. This CDR3 has 13 amino acids. With 5 bases removed from V and 1 base from J, the gap between germline ends came to 6 bases. As DNA, the CDR3 is TGTGCCAGCAGTACGAGGAGCAATCAGCCCCAGCATTTT. This encodes CASSTRSNQPQHF.

The CDR3 DNA sequence: TGTGCCAGCAGGCGGACAGGGGGCAGCGGGACAGATACGCAGTATTTT. Amino acid sequence: CASRRTGGSGTDTQYF. The V gene is TRBV27, the J gene TRBJ2-3, with TRBD1 identical over 11 bases. The ends lost 6 bases at V and 3 bases at J; junction bases unmatched: 8. Germline V lookup: CDR1 MNHEY, CDR2 SMNVEV (reference sequence). The CDR3 is made up of 16 amino acids.

The rearrangement joins TRBV29-1 to TRBJ2-1, with D perhaps given as TRBD1 or TRBD2 (5 bases each). Per the germline V gene, CDR1 is SQVTM and CDR2 is ANQGSEA. The V gene lost 2 bases and the J gene lost 4 bases, with 15 bases spanning the gap. This CDR3 is built from 15 residues. The CDR3, as DNA: TGCAGCGTTGAAAGGGGCCAGGGAGTGTACAATGAGCAGTTCTTC. It is translated as CSVERGQGVYNEQFF.

The V and J genes are TRBV19 and TRBJ2-1; D is perhaps TRBD1 or TRBD2 (5 bases each). CDR1 is LNHDA and CDR2 is SQIVND in the germline V gene (reference sequence). The CDR3 consists of 12 residues. The ends were cut back, 3 bases at V and 12 bases at J, with 12 bases in the middle. Written as DNA, the CDR3 is TGTGCCAGTAGTATCGGTGGGGGTCCGCAGTTCTTC. Its protein is CASSIGGGPQFF.

The chain employs TRBV9 and TRBJ2-7, with D possibly matching TRBD1 (7 bases). Germline CDR1 SGDLS, CDR2 YYNGEE. There are 17 residues in the CDR3. Trimming pared 4 bases from V and 0 bases from J, leaving 20 bases between. CDR3 coding DNA: TGTGCCAGCAGCCCCAATCAGGCAGGGGGGCTCTCCTACGAGCAGTACTTC. Its protein product is CASSPNQAGGLSYEQYF.

V usage is TRBV6-1 and J usage is TRBJ2-3; TRBD2 agrees at 8 bases. Trimming removed 1 base from V and 3 bases from J; junction bases left unmatched: 0. Germline V lookup: CDR1 MNHNS, CDR2 SASEGT. The CDR3 contains 14 residues. CDR3 coding DNA: TGTGCCAGCAGTGAAGGACTAGCGACAGATACGCAGTATTTT. Translating gives CASSEGLATDTQYF.

The chain couples TRBV4-2 to TRBJ2-7; D is undetermined. This CDR3 region has 13 residues. CDR1 and CDR2 (germline): LGHNA, YNFKEQ. Trimming took off 1 base at V and 3 bases at J, with 7 bases between the two ends. In DNA, the CDR3 is TGTGCCAGCAGCCAAGGGGAATTCTACGAGCAGTACTTC. Its protein product is CASSQGEFYEQYF.

The chain has TRBV11-1 and TRBJ2-7; 11 bases are shared with TRBD2. CDR3 length: 16 amino acids. V was pared by 1 base and J by 6 bases, with 8 bases of the junction left unmatched. Germline loops: CDR1 SGHAT, CDR2 FQDESV (reference sequence). For the CDR3, the DNA is TGTGCCAGCAGCTTAGGCCTAGCGGGGGGCGACTCCGAGCAGTACTTC. Protein: CASSLGLAGGDSEQYF. Full variable domain (rest looked up from reference TRBV11-1 and TRBJ2-7): EAEVAQSPRYKITEKSQAVAFWCDPISGHATLYWYRQILGQGPELLVQFQDESVVDDSQLPKDRFSAERLKGVDSTLKIQPAELGDSAMYLCASSLGLAGGDSEQYFGPGTRLTVT.

V usage is TRBV10-1 and J usage is TRBJ2-1; D is perhaps TRBD1 (5 bases). CDR1 and CDR2 from the germline V gene are WNHNN and SYGVQD (reference sequence). The V and J ends lost 4 bases and 6 bases respectively, with 13 bases between them. The CDR3 totals 14 residues. The CDR3 loop is CASSGSGLSNEQFF. The CDR3 DNA sequence: TGCGCCAGCAGTGGATCAGGGCTATCCAATGAGCAGTTCTTC.

Notes on this clone: Its ends do not fully match the called genes, so a read error is possible. J is TRBJ2-5 and V is TRBV5-5; D is uncertain. CDR3 length equals 15 residues. Germline CDR1 is SGHKS and CDR2 is YYEKEE (reference sequence). CDR3 sequence (DNA): TGCGCCAGCAGCCAAGGGCAAAGGACGGCAGAGACCCAGTACTTC. Translation gives CASSQGQRTAETQYF.